Below, 6 T cell receptor beta chains from the same sample are listed, as sequenced in a study of T cell responses to AZD1222 COVID-19 vaccine. Measured with immunoSEQ multiplex PCR; TCRdb has only the in-frame clones, and not every one. The sample consists of some 150,000 clones, 80% to 90% of them appearing once. Specimen: peripheral blood, collected after recovery from COVID-19. Source of these receptors: an adult who had recovered from COVID-19.

The V gene is TRBV7-8, the J gene TRBJ1-6; 12 bases are shared with TRBD1. Germline V gene data show CDR1 as SGHVS and CDR2 as FQNEAQ. The length of the CDR3 is 17 residues. Trimming took 4 bases from V and 9 from J; bases not matched to a gene: 10. This chain's CDR3 is CASSYFSGTGGVSPLHF. In nucleotides, the CDR3 is TGTGCCAGCAGCTACTTCTCCGGGACAGGGGGCGTTTCACCCCTCCACTTT.

This clone was recorded once. The CDR3 DNA reads TGTGCCAGCAGCTTTAGCGGGTCCGCCTACGAGCAGTACTTC. This codes for CASSFSGSAYEQYF. The genes are TRBV11-2 and TRBJ2-7; 7 bases fit TRBD2. Germline lookup yields CDR1 SGHAT and CDR2 FQNNGV. This CDR3 contains 14 residues. Trimming removed 3 bases from V and 2 bases from J; junction bases left unmatched: 4.

With regard to this clone: The sample has other DNA sequences that encode this CDR3 too. The chain employs TRBV5-4 and TRBJ2-2; 7 bases fit TRBD1. Germline loops: CDR1 SGHNT, CDR2 YYREEE (reference sequence). This CDR3 region has 15 residues. The V and J ends lost 0 bases and 4 bases, in that order; junction bases with no gene match: 3. The DNA for the CDR3 is TGTGCCAGCAGCTTGGATAGGGGGCGCACCGGGGAGCTGTTTTTT. Translating it yields CASSLDRGRTGELFF.

This chain uses TRBV14 with TRBJ2-4; 8 bases agree with TRBD2. This CDR3 region has 19 residues. Germline V gene sequence: CDR1 SGHDN, CDR2 FVKESK. Trimming cost V 4 bases and J 5 bases; bases outside gene matches: 19. DNA of the CDR3: TGTGCCAGCAGCCTCCGGGACGGGAGTGGCGGGAGGATCCAAAACATTCAGTACTTC. It is translated as CASSLRDGSGGRIQNIQYF.

On this clone itself: A junction boundary mismatches the germline segment, possibly from a read error. The V gene is TRBV10-3, the J gene TRBJ1-2, with D perhaps matching TRBD1 (5 bases). The CDR3 is made up of 14 amino acids. CDR1 and CDR2 (germline): ENHRY, SYGVKD. The CDR3 DNA follows: TGTGCCAGCAGTTCTGTGTCAGGGATGAGGGGCTACACCTTC. This translates into CASSSVSGMRGYTF.

CDR3 sequence (DNA): TGTGCCACCAGCAGAGATTCCGGGACAGGGAACGAAAAACTGTTTTTT. This codes for CATSRDSGTGNEKLFF. The chain links TRBV15 to TRBJ1-4, with 9 positions matching TRBD1. Germline CDR1 is LNHNV and CDR2 is YYDKDF (reference sequence). V lost 0 bases and J lost 8; bases outside the gene matches: 7. The CDR3 covers 16 residues.